The sequence of this T cell receptor beta chain was determined in a study of T-cell memory formation after mild COVID-19. Overall study context: There were largely donor-specific TCR clusters. Regarding the study as a whole: Several responding clones turned up in pre-infection memory, indicating that cross-reactive memory may have taken part.

The CDR3 is made up of 14 amino acids. Germline assignment: CDR1 LGHDT and CDR2 YNNKEL (reference sequence). The ends were cut back, 1 base at V and 0 bases at J, with 6 bases in the middle. As for this clonotype: Its matching antigen is unknown.

MiXCR, run by TCRdb on the 5' RACE reads, gives a single entry per CDR3 protein. Found here are about 180,000 distinct CDR3 sequences, around 15% of them singletons; the top ten hold about 2%. This chain connects TRBV3-1 to TRBJ1-2; D not certain. Sequenced material: PBMCs or a T cell subset sorted from them (not recorded which). This receptor was obtained from an adult woman who had mild COVID-19 (a few samples of this study predate the infection). Cell type and time point are not known. The chain's CDR3 is CASSQVAANYGYTF. CDR3 DNA: TGTGCCAGCAGCCAAGTGGCAGCTAACTATGGCTACACCTTC. Full variable domain (outside the CDR3, taken from reference TRBV3-1 and TRBJ1-2): DTAVSQTPKYLVTQMGNDKSIKCEQNLGHDTMYWYKQDSKKFLKIMFSYNNKELIINETVPNRFSPKSPDKAHLNLHINSLELGDSAVYFCASSQVAANYGYTFGSGTRLTVV.